This entry is about one T cell receptor beta chain. One end of the junction does not line up with germline, which may come from a read error. Germline lookup yields CDR1 SSHAT and CDR2 FNYEAQ (reference sequence). CDR3 size: 17 residues. The sample belongs to a study of shared clonotypes between healthy human individuals. Study information: Researchers assigned three CD4 naive, three CD4 memory, two CD8 naive and one CD8 memory plate to each donor.

At deep level, the assay was performed. Only in-frame clones appear in the TCRdb table, and some are missing; sequencing was by immunoSEQ multiplex PCR. The table has roughly 1 million clones, about 75% seen once; the top ten hold less than 1.5%. The chain has TRBV7-7 and TRBJ2-5, with no clear D. The sample consisted of memory CD4+ T cells sorted from blood. Subset: CD45RA-negative fraction. The sequence came from a man younger than 35 in good health. The CDR3 DNA follows: TGTGCTAGCAGTCGTCACCCGATTCAGGCCCTACAAGAGACCCAGTACTTC. Translating gives CASSRHPIQALQETQYF.